What follows describes a single TCR beta chain. The antigen remains unidentified. Some clones are missing from TCRdb's copy, which holds only in-frame ones; the method was immunoSEQ multiplex PCR. Here the sample spans roughly 76,000 clones, about 88% being singletons. Germline values: CDR1 LGHNA, CDR2 YNFKEQ. Trimming removed 0 bases from V and 15 bases from J, with 12 bases in between. This CDR3 contains 12 residues. The data were obtained in a study of OX40 agonist ivuxolimab in advanced cancers. Looking at the study overall: At 0.01 to 10 mg/kg, ivuxolimab was administered intravenously to patients every 2 weeks. Study-wide findings and caveats: The study observed clonal expansion of CD4+ and CD8+ blood T cells by week 6 at 0.1 to 3.0 mg/kg. Low normalized T-cell clonal expansion also characterized some of the nonresponders.

This clonotype was sampled from an adult with an advanced solid tumor such as melanoma, head and neck, liver or kidney cancer. This sample comprised CD4+ or CD8+ T cells sorted from blood, obtained in a trial of the OX40 agonist ivuxolimab. This chain uses TRBV4-2 with TRBJ2-1; unclear D gene. The CDR3 region has the DNA TGTGCCAGCAGCCAAGATTCCAGCGCTCCGTTCTTC. Translation: CASSQDSSAPFF.